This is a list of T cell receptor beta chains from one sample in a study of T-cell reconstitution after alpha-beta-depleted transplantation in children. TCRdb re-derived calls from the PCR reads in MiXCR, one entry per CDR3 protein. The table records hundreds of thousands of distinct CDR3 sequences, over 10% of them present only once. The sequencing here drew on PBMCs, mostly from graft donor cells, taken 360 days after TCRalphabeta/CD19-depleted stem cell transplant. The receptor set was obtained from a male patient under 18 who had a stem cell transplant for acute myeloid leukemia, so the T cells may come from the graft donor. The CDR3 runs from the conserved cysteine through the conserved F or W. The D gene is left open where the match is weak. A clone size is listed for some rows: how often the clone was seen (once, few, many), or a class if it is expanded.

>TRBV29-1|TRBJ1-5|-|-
CSVGGDINQPQHF
TGCAGCGTTGGGGGCGACATCAATCAGCCCCAGCATTTT
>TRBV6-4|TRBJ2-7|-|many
CASSRDSGYEQYF
TGTGCCAGCAGCCGGGACTCGGGCTACGAGCAGTACTTC
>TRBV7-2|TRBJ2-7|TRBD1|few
CASSTTRGLTYEQYF
TGTGCCAGCAGCACAACCAGGGGGCTGACCTACGAGCAGTACTTC
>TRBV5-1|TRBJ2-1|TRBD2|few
CASSTLAGVKVEQSF
TGCGCCAGCAGCACCCTAGCGGGAGTAAAAGTTGAGCAGTCCTTC
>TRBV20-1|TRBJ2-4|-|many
CSAVRVAKNIQYF
TGCAGTGCTGTTAGAGTAGCCAAAAACATTCAGTACTTC
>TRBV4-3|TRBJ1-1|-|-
CASSQVTGEAFF
TGCGCCAGCAGCCAAGTAACAGGGGAAGCTTTCTTT
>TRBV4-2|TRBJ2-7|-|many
CASREQKTAYEQYF
TGTGCCAGCAGGGAGCAGAAAACCGCCTACGAGCAGTACTTC
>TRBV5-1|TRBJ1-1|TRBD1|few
CASSLGQGALGTEAFF
TGCGCCAGCAGCTTGGGCCAGGGGGCTTTGGGCACTGAAGCTTTCTTT
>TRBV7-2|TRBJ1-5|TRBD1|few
CASSYGDSYNQPQHF
TGTGCCAGCAGCTACGGGGACAGCTACAATCAGCCCCAGCATTTT
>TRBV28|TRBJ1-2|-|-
CASSLSAASNYGYTF
TGTGCCAGCAGTTTATCCGCCGCGTCTAACTATGGCTACACCTTC
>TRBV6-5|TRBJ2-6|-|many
CASSYAGTGANVLTF
TGTGCCAGCAGTTATGCAGGGACTGGGGCCAACGTCCTGACTTTC
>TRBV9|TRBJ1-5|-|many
CASSVGGKGVNQPQHF
TGTGCCAGCAGCGTTGGGGGGAAGGGGGTAAATCAGCCCCAGCATTTT
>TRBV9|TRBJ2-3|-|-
CASAARGPRTDTQYF
TGTGCCAGCGCGGCTAGGGGCCCCCGCACAGATACGCAGTATTTT
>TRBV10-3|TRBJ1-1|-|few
CATKGQMNTEAFF
TGTGCCACCAAAGGACAGATGAACACTGAAGCTTTCTTT
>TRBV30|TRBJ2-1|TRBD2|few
CAWKLLAGGPSEQFF
TGTGCCTGGAAGCTCTTGGCGGGAGGGCCCTCTGAGCAGTTCTTC
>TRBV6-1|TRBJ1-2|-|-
CASSLVAGNYGYTF
TGTGCCAGCAGCCTCGTTGCAGGGAACTATGGCTACACCTTC
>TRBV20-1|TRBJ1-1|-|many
CSARVGQSNTEAFF
TGCAGTGCTAGAGTCGGACAGTCGAACACTGAAGCTTTCTTT
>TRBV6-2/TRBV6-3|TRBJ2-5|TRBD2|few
CASRSSGMETQYF
TGTGCCAGCAGGTCTAGCGGGATGGAGACCCAGTACTTC
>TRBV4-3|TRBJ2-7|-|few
CASSLPVGVRGNPTYEQYF
TGCGCCAGCAGCCTTCCGGTCGGTGTGAGGGGCAACCCGACCTACGAGCAGTACTTC
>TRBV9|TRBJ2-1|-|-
CASSTIPSYNEQFF
TGTGCCAGCAGCACCATACCCTCCTACAATGAGCAGTTCTTC
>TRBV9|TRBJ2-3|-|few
CASSVTPMGGTGTDTQYF
TGTGCCAGCAGCGTAACCCCGATGGGCGGGACTGGTACAGATACGCAGTATTTT
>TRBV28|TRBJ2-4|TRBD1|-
CASRKTGTGAKNIQYF
TGTGCCAGCAGGAAGACAGGGACCGGAGCCAAAAACATTCAGTACTTC
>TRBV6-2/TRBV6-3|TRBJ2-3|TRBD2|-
CASISGGRSGTDTQYF
TGTGCCAGCATCTCGGGAGGGAGATCGGGCACAGATACGCAGTATTTT
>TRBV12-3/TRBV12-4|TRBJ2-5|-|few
CASSLGFAGRSLRETQYF
TGTGCCAGCAGTTTGGGTTTTGCCGGGAGAAGTCTTCGAGAGACCCAGTACTTC
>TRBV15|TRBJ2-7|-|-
CATSKGRGGIGEQYF
TGTGCCACCAGCAAGGGGAGGGGGGGAATTGGCGAGCAGTACTTC
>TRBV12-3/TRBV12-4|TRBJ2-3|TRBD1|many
CASSLGGGADTQYF
TGTGCCAGCAGTTTAGGAGGGGGCGCAGATACGCAGTATTTT
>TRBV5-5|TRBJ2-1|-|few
CASSTTGLFNNEQFF
TGTGCCAGCAGCACAACAGGGTTGTTCAACAATGAGCAGTTCTTC
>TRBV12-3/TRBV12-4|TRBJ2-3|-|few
CASSYVWEAQYF
TGTGCCAGCAGTTACGTTTGGGAGGCGCAGTATTTT
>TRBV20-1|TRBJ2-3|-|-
CSADHGQISTDTQYF
TGCAGTGCTGACCACGGACAGATAAGCACAGATACGCAGTATTTT
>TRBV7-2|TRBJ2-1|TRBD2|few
CASSTKREVALNEQFF
TGTGCCAGCAGCACGAAGCGGGAGGTGGCCCTCAATGAGCAGTTCTTC
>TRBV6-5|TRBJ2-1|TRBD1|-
CASSYRTGPYNEQFF
TGTGCCAGCAGTTACCGGACAGGGCCCTACAATGAGCAGTTCTTC
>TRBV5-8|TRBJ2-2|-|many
CASSLGAVNTGELFF
TGTGCCAGCAGCTTGGGGGCTGTAAACACCGGGGAGCTGTTTTTT
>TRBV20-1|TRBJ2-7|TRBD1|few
CSARDGGDRGYEQYF
TGCAGTGCTAGAGATGGGGGGGACAGGGGCTACGAGCAGTACTTC
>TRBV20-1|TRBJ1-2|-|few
CSARAQGWRANYGYTF
TGCAGTGCTAGAGCCCAGGGTTGGCGGGCTAACTATGGCTACACCTTC
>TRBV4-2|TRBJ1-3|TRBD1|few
CASSQPRDRAGNTIYF
TGTGCCAGCAGCCAACCACGTGACAGGGCTGGAAACACCATATATTTT
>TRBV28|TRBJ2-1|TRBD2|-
CASSLLLAGASSYNEQFF
TGTGCCAGCAGTTTACTACTAGCGGGGGCGAGCTCCTACAATGAGCAGTTCTTC
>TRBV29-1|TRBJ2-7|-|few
CSVRRDGFTEQYF
TGCAGCGTCCGCCGGGACGGGTTCACCGAGCAGTACTTC
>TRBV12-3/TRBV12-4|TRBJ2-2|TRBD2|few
CASSRLAGAPGELFF
TGTGCCAGCAGTCGACTAGCGGGAGCCCCCGGGGAGCTGTTTTTT
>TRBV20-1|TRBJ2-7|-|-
CSARDSSKPYEQYF
TGCAGTGCTCGGGACTCCTCAAAACCCTACGAGCAGTACTTC
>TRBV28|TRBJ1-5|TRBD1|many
CAMRQGVNQPQHF
TGTGCCATGAGACAGGGAGTCAATCAGCCCCAGCATTTT
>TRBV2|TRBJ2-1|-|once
CASEIQGYNEQFF
TGTGCCAGCGAAATTCAGGGGTACAATGAGCAGTTCTTC
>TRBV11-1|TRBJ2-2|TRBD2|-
CASSSRATSGDNTGELFF
TGTGCCAGCAGCTCCAGGGCAACTAGCGGAGATAACACCGGGGAGCTGTTTTTT
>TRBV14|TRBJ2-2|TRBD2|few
CASSSGLAGLNTGELFF
TGTGCCAGCAGCTCGGGACTAGCGGGGCTTAACACCGGGGAGCTGTTTTTT
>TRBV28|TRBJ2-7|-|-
CASSLPGKVSYEQYF
TGTGCCAGCAGTCTCCCCGGAAAAGTCTCCTACGAGCAGTACTTC
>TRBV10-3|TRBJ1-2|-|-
CAISECISPCGYTF
TGTGCCATCAGTGAGTGTATAAGCCCATGTGGCTACACCTTC
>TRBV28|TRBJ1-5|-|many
CASSFAVGSAPQHF
TGTGCCAGCAGTTTCGCGGTGGGGTCGGCGCCCCAGCATTTT
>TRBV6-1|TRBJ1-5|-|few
CASTKDSNQPQHF
TGTGCCAGCACCAAAGATAGCAATCAGCCCCAGCATTTT
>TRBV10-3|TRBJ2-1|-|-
CAVLNPVNNEQFF
TGTGCCGTCCTTAATCCTGTAAACAATGAGCAGTTCTTC
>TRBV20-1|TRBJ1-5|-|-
CSQITGNGDQPQHF
TGCAGCCAGATCACAGGGAACGGAGATCAGCCCCAGCATTTT
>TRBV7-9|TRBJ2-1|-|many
CASSLAGAGEQFF
TGTGCCAGCAGCTTAGCGGGGGCGGGTGAGCAGTTCTTC
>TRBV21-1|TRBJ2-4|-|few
CASSTAKNIQYF
TGTGCCAGCAGCACAGCCAAAAACATTCAGTACTTC
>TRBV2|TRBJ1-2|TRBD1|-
CASNGQGVAGYTF
TGTGCCAGCAACGGACAGGGTGTAGCTGGCTACACCTTC
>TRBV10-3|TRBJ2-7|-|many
CAISDVGPSFEQYF
TGTGCCATCAGTGACGTTGGGCCCTCTTTCGAGCAGTACTTC
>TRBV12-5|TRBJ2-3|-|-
CASGLSGGTDTQYF
TGTGCTAGTGGTTTGAGTGGGGGCACAGATACGCAGTATTTT
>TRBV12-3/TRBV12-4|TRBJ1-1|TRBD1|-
CASKDPSGGAFF
TGTGCCAGCAAAGATCCCTCAGGGGGGGCTTTCTTT